This T cell receptor (beta chain) was identified in a study of blood T cell repertoires in COVID-19. Study-wide context: Whether acute or convalescent, the COVID-19 samples came from the United States, Italy and Spain. Sources were T cells, B-cell-depleted T cells, or PBMCs; the material itself was cDNA or gDNA.

This clone came up a few times. This CDR3 comprises 16 residues. Germline-derived CDR1 and CDR2 are SGHKS and YYEKEE (reference sequence). V was pared by 3 bases and J by 2 bases, with 17 bases between. In the original processing: The authors estimated nucleated cell counts from reference gene primer amplification. Libraries were prepared by immunoSEQ multiplex PCR; TCRdb keeps only in-frame clonotypes and omits some of them. V, J and clone size are taken as reported in that table, and D and trimming were inferred from the DNA itself. The sample lists approximately 150,000 clones; roughly four fifths were seen once.

Sequenced sample: peripheral blood. The receptor's source is a man in his 70s with active or convalescent COVID-19. This rearrangement joins TRBV5-5 to TRBJ1-1; D not certain. As DNA, the CDR3 is TGTGCCAGCAGCTCGACGCCTGGGAGGGTTAACACTGAAGCTTTCTTT. It translates to CASSSTPGRVNTEAFF.